This section outlines one T cell receptor beta chain sequence together with its context. One end of the junction varies from germline; a read error may be responsible. This entry belongs to a study of cytomegalovirus exposure and HLA in healthy donors. The CDR3 totals 15 residues. CDR1 MNHEY and CDR2 SVGAGI come from the germline V gene. Donors sampled were nominally healthy, though unrecorded immune exposures were likely. Primers for the PCR totalled 60 Vbeta and 13 Jbeta. Original methodology: The count from a later analysis was tens of millions of unique TCR beta chains, about 10 million of them shared. Generated by immunoSEQ multiplex PCR, the TCRdb table keeps only in-frame clones and is missing some. The V and J calls and the clone size are those of that table, but D and trimming were determined from the DNA. The sample consists of about 130,000 clones, around three quarters of them appearing once.

This sequence originates from a man between 25 and 39 years old in good health. Material for sequencing was PBMCs. The J gene is TRBJ1-2, the V gene TRBV6-5; 9 bases match TRBD1. This CDR3 reads CASSYSGSRGQGCTF. CDR3 coding DNA: TGTGCCAGCAGTTACTCCGGGTCGCGGGGACAGGGCTGCACCTTC.